This T cell receptor (beta chain) stems from a study of beta chain features in type 1 diabetes. Study information: Age and gender were similar between patients and healthy donors, as were cell yields.

This clone appeared a few times. The antigen is unknown. Sorting produced populations that all topped 98% purity. Reverse transcription of all isolated RNA meant that expressed TCRB transcripts were sequenced. TCRdb's copy holds only in-frame clones and misses some; the assay was immunoSEQ multiplex PCR. There are 240,000 or so clones in the sample; about a fifth occur only once, and around 0.03% lies in the top ten. Germline CDR1 SGHKS, CDR2 YYEKEE (reference sequence). The length of the CDR3 is 11 residues. Trimming removed 2 bases from V and 3 bases from J, with 3 bases in between. Findings of the study overall: cDNA sequencing could over-represent cells with high TCR expression. Whether TCRB rearrangement is influenced by HLA type was left unresolved in this analysis. Shortening that was moderate but significant affected the TCRB CDR3s of Type 1 diabetes patients in all four CD4+ subsets.

Sequencing input: naive CD4+ T cells from blood. The TCR sequence derives from a woman in her 40s with type 1 diabetes. The chain joins TRBV5-5 to TRBJ2-7; D call uncertain. The CDR3: CASSFSYEQYF. CDR3 nucleotide sequence: TGTGCCAGCAGCTTTAGCTACGAGCAGTACTTC.